A single sample gave rise to the 10 T cell receptor beta chains below, sequenced in a study of blood T cell repertoires in COVID-19. This table comes from immunoSEQ multiplex PCR, and its TCRdb copy is limited to in-frame clones, with some not included. Of about 200,000 clones in the sample, 70% to 90% were seen once. Input material: peripheral blood. The receptors shown here come from a woman aged 50 to 60 with COVID-19, enrolled during active disease.

The rearrangement joins TRBV10-2 to TRBJ1-4, with 9 bases identical to TRBD1. CDR3 length: 16 amino acids. CDR1 is WSHSY and CDR2 is SAAADI in the germline V gene. V shed 6 bases, J shed 8 bases, and the junction held 13 bases outside the gene matches. The CDR3 DNA follows: TGCGCCAGCAGACCCCGCCGGGACAGGGTGGAGGAAAAACTGTTTTTT. Encoded protein: CASRPRRDRVEEKLFF.

The rearrangement links TRBV27 to TRBJ2-1, with D possibly TRBD2 on 7 matching bases. The CDR3 totals 18 residues. V dropped 6 bases and J dropped 5 bases, with 26 bases sitting between them. The germline gives CDR1 MNHEY, CDR2 SMNVEV (reference sequence). The CDR3 spells CASSSPPGRAGTHNEQFF. The CDR3 DNA is TGTGCCAGCAGCTCCCCGCCAGGGCGAGCGGGGACACACAATGAGCAGTTCTTC.

J is TRBJ2-5 and V is TRBV12-5, with D perhaps matching TRBD2 (6 bases). V was shortened by 2 bases and J by 7 bases, with 17 bases between the two germline ends. The CDR3 runs 15 residues. Germline lookup yields CDR1 LGHNT and CDR2 FRNRAP. CDR3 amino acids: CASGLPLRAGGTQYF. The CDR3 DNA reads TGTGCTAGTGGTTTGCCGCTCCGGGCCGGGGGGACCCAGTACTTC.

The V and J genes are TRBV5-6 and TRBJ2-3; a possible D gene is TRBD2 (5 bases). The germline CDR1 and CDR2 sequences are SGHDT and YYEEEE. Trimming took off 4 bases at V and 2 bases at J, with 14 bases between the two ends. The CDR3 sequence is 15 residues long. DNA of the CDR3: TGTGCCAGCAGCCCCGAGCAGCGGTACACAGATACGCAGTATTTT. It encodes CASSPEQRYTDTQYF.

V gene TRBV11-1 combines with J gene TRBJ2-3; D is uncertain. Germline V CDR1 and CDR2: SGHAT, FQDESV (reference sequence). This CDR3 has 13 amino acids. The germline V and J ends were trimmed by 4 bases and 1 base, with 6 bases remaining between them. CDR3 sequence: CASSSPGTDTQYF. In DNA, the CDR3 is TGTGCCAGCAGCTCTCCAGGCACAGATACGCAGTATTTT.

The genes are TRBV5-1 and TRBJ1-4; D gene ambiguous. V was trimmed by 0 bases and J by 0 bases, leaving 3 bases between them. Germline loops: CDR1 SGHRS, CDR2 YFSETQ. This CDR3 contains 14 residues. The CDR3 loop reads CASSLGPTNEKLFF. CDR3 nucleotide sequence: TGCGCCAGCAGCTTGGGGCCAACTAATGAAAAACTGTTTTTT.

The rearrangement joins TRBV2 to TRBJ1-3; a possible D gene is TRBD1 (5 bases). Trimming took 7 bases from V and 0 from J, leaving 16 bases between them. The germline V gene has CDR1 SNHLY and CDR2 FYNNEI. CDR3 length equals 16 residues. CDR3 coding DNA: TGTGCCAGCAACCCGTGGGGGGACTTCTCTGGAAACACCATATATTTT. Its protein is CASNPWGDFSGNTIYF.

This chain joins TRBV5-1 and TRBJ1-1; weak D call: TRBD1 (5 bases). CDR1 SGHRS and CDR2 YFSETQ come from the germline V gene. The CDR3 has 13 residues. Trimming took off 5 bases at V and 1 base at J, with 9 bases between the two ends. DNA for the CDR3: TGCGCCAGCAGTCCTCAGGGGAACACTGAAGCTTTCTTT. This sequence encodes CASSPQGNTEAFF.

The V call is TRBV7-2, the J call TRBJ2-5, with D possibly being TRBD2 (6 bases). The CDR3 is made up of 14 amino acids. Germline assignment: CDR1 SGHTA and CDR2 FQGNSA. Trimming pared 6 bases from V and 1 base from J, leaving 12 bases between. The CDR3: CASSLGTFQETQYF. CDR3 coding DNA: TGTGCCAGCAGTTTGGGGACTTTCCAAGAGACCCAGTACTTC.

The V gene is TRBV19, the J gene TRBJ1-2, with D perhaps matching TRBD1 (5 bases). The CDR3 is 15 residues long. The V end was cut by 3 bases, the J end by 7 bases, with 18 bases between. Per the germline V gene, CDR1 is LNHDA and CDR2 is SQIVND (reference sequence). The CDR3 loop is CASSMGQGGSGGYTF. Here the CDR3 DNA reads TGTGCCAGTAGTATGGGCCAGGGAGGATCGGGTGGCTACACCTTC.